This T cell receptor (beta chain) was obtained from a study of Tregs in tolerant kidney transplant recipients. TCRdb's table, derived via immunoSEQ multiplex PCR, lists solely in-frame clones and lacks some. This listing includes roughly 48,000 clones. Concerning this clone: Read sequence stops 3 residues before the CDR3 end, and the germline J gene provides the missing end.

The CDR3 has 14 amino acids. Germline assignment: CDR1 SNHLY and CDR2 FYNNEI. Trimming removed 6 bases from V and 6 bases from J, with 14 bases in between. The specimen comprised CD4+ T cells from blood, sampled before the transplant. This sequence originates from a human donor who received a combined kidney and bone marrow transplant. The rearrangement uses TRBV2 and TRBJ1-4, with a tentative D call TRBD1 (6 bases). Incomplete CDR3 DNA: TGTGCCAGCAGGGGGAAAGGGGGACATGAAAAA. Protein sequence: CASRGKGGHEK. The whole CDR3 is CASRGKGGHEKLFF.